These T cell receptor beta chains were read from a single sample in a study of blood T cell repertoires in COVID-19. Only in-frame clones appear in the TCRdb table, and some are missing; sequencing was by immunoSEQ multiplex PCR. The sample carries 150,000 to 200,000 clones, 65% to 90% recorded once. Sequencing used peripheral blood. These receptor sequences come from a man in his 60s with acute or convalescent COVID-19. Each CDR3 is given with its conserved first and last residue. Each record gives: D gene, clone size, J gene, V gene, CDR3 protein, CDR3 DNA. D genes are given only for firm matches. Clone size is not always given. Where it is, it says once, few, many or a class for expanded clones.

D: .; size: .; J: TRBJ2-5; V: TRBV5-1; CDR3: CASSLQASSETQYF; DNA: TGCGCCAGCAGCCTACAAGCGTCGTCAGAGACCCAGTACTTC
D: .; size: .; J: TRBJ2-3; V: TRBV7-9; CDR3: CASSSDRFTDTQYF; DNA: TGTGCCAGCAGCTCTGACAGGTTCACAGATACGCAGTATTTT
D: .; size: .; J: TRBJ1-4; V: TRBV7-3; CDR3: CASSLIAGDEKLFF; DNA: TGTGCCAGCAGCTTAATTGCAGGGGATGAAAAACTGTTTTTT
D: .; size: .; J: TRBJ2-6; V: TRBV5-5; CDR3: CASSFGRTGTLYSGANVLTF; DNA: TGTGCCAGCAGCTTTGGTCGCACCGGGACACTTTACTCTGGGGCCAACGTCCTGACTTTC
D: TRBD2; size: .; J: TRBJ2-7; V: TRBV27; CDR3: CASSTTSGRLGEQYF; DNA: TGTGCCAGCAGTACAACTAGCGGGAGGTTGGGCGAGCAGTACTTC
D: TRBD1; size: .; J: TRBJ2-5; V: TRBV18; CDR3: CASSPATGVQETQYF; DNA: TGTGCCAGCTCACCAGCGACAGGGGTCCAAGAGACCCAGTACTTC
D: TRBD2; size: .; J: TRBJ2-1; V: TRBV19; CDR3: CASSIDPASGNGNEQFF; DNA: TGTGCCAGTAGTATAGATCCGGCTAGCGGGAACGGTAATGAGCAGTTCTTC
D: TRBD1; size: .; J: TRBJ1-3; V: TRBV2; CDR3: CASSQTGGNTIYF; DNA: TGTGCCAGCAGTCAGACAGGGGGAAACACCATATATTTT
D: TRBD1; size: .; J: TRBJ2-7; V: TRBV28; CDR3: CASTEQGARRYEQYF; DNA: TGTGCCAGCACTGAACAGGGGGCGCGAAGGTACGAGCAGTACTTC
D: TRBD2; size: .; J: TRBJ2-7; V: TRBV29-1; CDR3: CSVIKSGIVREQYF; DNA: TGCAGCGTTATAAAAAGCGGGATAGTACGGGAGCAGTACTTC
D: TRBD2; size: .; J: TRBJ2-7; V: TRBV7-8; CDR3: CASSSTGTSPYEQYF; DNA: TGTGCCAGCAGCTCTACCGGGACTAGCCCCTACGAGCAGTACTTC
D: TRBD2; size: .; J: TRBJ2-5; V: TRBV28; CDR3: CASRVAGRAYETQYF; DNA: TGTGCCAGCAGGGTAGCGGGGAGGGCCTATGAGACCCAGTACTTC
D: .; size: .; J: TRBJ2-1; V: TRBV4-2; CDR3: CASSQAWRDHNEQFF; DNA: TGTGCCAGCAGCCAAGCGTGGCGGGATCACAATGAGCAGTTCTTC
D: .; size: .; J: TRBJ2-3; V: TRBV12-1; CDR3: CASRHNRRLAASTDTQYF; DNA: TGTGCCAGCAGGCACAACCGACGACTAGCAGCAAGCACAGATACGCAGTATTTT
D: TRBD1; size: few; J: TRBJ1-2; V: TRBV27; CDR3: CASSEGQGFYGYTF; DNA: TGTGCCAGCAGTGAGGGACAGGGTTTTTATGGCTACACCTTC
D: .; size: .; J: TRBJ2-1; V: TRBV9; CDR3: CASSVRRDGEQFF; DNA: TGTGCCAGCAGCGTTAGGCGGGACGGTGAGCAGTTCTTC
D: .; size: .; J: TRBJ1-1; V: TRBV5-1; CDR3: CASSSDTDSNTEAFF; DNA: TGCGCCAGCAGCTCCGACACCGACAGTAACACTGAAGCTTTCTTT
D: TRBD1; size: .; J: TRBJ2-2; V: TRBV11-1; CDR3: CASSSGQLNTGELFF; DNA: TGTGCCAGCAGCTCGGGACAGCTCAACACCGGGGAGCTGTTTTTT
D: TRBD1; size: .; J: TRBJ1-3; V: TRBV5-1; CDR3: CASSLTGGPGNTIYF; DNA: TGCGCCAGCAGCTTGACAGGGGGTCCTGGAAACACCATATATTTT
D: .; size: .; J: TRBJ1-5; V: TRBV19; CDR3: CASSIHQGPQHF; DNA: TGTGCCAGTAGTATCCATCAGGGGCCCCAGCATTTT
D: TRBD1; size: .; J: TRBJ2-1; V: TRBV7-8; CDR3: CASSLRTGVGISGNEQFF; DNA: TGTGCCAGCAGCTTACGAACAGGGGTGGGAATATCGGGCAATGAGCAGTTCTTC
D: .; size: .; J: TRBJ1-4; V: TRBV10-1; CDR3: CASSRDGSEKLFF; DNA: TGCGCCAGCAGTCGGGACGGGAGTGAAAAACTGTTTTTT
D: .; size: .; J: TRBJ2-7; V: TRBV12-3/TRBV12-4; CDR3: CASSRGLVFEQYF; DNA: TGTGCCAGCAGCCGCGGACTCGTTTTCGAGCAGTACTTC
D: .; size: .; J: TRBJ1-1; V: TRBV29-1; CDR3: CSAREGWLNTEAFF; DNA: TGCAGCGCCCGGGAGGGCTGGCTAAACACTGAAGCTTTCTTT
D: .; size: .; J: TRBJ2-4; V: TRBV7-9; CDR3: CASSPRVMPKNIQYF; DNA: TGTGCCAGCAGCCCTCGGGTTATGCCCAAAAACATTCAGTACTTC
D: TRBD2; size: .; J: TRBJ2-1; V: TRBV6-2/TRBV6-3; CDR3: CASSATSVYNEQFF; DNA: TGTGCCAGCAGTGCGACTAGCGTCTACAATGAGCAGTTCTTC
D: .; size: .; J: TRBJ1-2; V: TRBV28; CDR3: CASSSPGLDYGYTF; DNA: TGTGCCAGCAGTTCTCCCGGTCTGGACTATGGCTACACCTTC
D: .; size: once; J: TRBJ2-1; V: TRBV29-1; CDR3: CSVEIPGALFEQFF; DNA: TGCAGCGTTGAAATCCCAGGGGCATTATTTGAGCAGTTCTTC
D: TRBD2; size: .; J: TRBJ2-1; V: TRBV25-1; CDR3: CASRGAGLSYNEQFF; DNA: TGTGCCAGCAGGGGAGCGGGACTCTCCTACAATGAGCAGTTCTTC
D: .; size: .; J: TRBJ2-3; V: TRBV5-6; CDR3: CASSLLYRAGPGTDTQYF; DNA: TGTGCCAGCAGCTTGCTATACAGGGCCGGCCCAGGCACAGATACGCAGTATTTT
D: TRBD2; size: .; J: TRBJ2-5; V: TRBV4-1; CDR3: CASSQQSGRAQETQYF; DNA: TGCGCCAGCAGCCAACAAAGCGGGAGAGCCCAAGAGACCCAGTACTTC